This T cell receptor (beta chain) is drawn from a study of post-analysis software for immune sequencing data. Notes on the study in general: Among multiple sclerosis patients, normalized Chao1 diversity was significantly below that of controls. In patients, TRBV5-6, TRBV5-1 and TRBV20-1 belonged to four or five TRBV segments found more frequently than in controls.

CDR1 is MNHEY and CDR2 is SVGAGI in the germline V gene. This CDR3 has 14 residues. Unique-molecular-identifier-tagged TCR beta cDNA libraries were used. MiXCR, run by TCRdb on the PCR reads, gives a single entry per CDR3 protein. The data hold approximately 660,000 distinct CDR3 sequences, with 55% to 70% observed a single time. A note on this clonotype: Its target is unknown.

The specimen sequenced was blood. This clonotype was sampled from a girl aged 2 to 9 with multiple sclerosis. The gene calls are TRBV6-5 and TRBJ2-7; 7 bases line up with TRBD1. The assigned J gene may be wrong: the sequence end matches TRBJ2-5 better. CDR3 DNA sequence: TGTGCCAGCAGTACCCGACAGGGTCGTGAGACCCAGTACTTC. It yields the protein CASSTRQGRETQYF.